What follows are 6 T cell receptor beta chains derived from one specimen sequenced in a study of T cell repertoires in cytomegalovirus infection. MiXCR, run by TCRdb on the reads, gives a single entry per CDR3 protein. This table has some 43,000 distinct CDR3 sequences, around 23% appearing once. For these TCRs, the target antigens are not known. Sequences were derived from CD8+ T cells from cultured PBMCs, sampled from culture after CMV antigen stimulation. The receptor set was obtained from a human donor in good health (CMV status not recorded). Some clones in this sample may be carry-over from other donors' samples.

This clonotype showed up just a few times. The chain is built from TRBV12-3 or TRBV12-4 and TRBJ1-4; 8 bases are shared with TRBD1. The CDR3 contains 14 residues. V shed 1 base, J shed 8 bases, and the junction held 3 bases outside the gene matches. CDR3 region: CASSLETGVEKLFF. The CDR3 DNA reads TGTGCCAGCAGTTTAGAGACAGGGGTGGAAAAACTGTTTTTT.

This clonotype was seen only a few times. V is TRBV20-1 and J is TRBJ2-3; 7 bases fit TRBD2. After removal of 3 bases from V and 2 bases from J, the junction contained 8 bases not matched to a gene. The CDR3 spans 15 residues. Germline CDR1 is DFQATT and CDR2 is SNEGSKA (reference sequence). The CDR3 nucleotides read TGCAGTGCTAGTACGGCTAGCGGAAACACAGATACGCAGTATTTT. Protein sequence: CSASTASGNTDTQYF.

A few counts support this clonotype. J is TRBJ2-1 and V is TRBV10-3, with 12 bases that match TRBD1. V trimming: 3 bases; J trimming: 10 bases; junction bases outside the gene matches: 10. CDR3 size: 16 residues. Germline CDR1 ENHRY, CDR2 SYGVKD. Written as DNA, the CDR3 is TGTGCCATCAGTGATGCCCGGGACAGGGGGCCGGGGGAGCAGTTCTTC. Its translation is CAISDARDRGPGEQFF.

The table lists this clonotype with a few counts. The gene calls are TRBV6-6 and TRBJ2-1; no firm D call. CDR3 length: 15 residues. The germline gives CDR1 MNHNY, CDR2 SVGAGI (reference sequence). Trimming removed 2 bases from V and 6 bases from J, with 14 bases in between. The CDR3 loop reads CASSYPITPGNEQFF. As DNA, the CDR3 is TGTGCCAGCAGTTACCCAATTACCCCCGGCAATGAGCAGTTCTTC.

The V gene is TRBV7-6, the J gene TRBJ2-1; TRBD2 aligns across 8 bases. Germline assignment: CDR1 SGHVS and CDR2 FNYEAQ. The CDR3 runs to 13 residues. V trimming: 8 bases; J trimming: 8 bases; junction bases outside the gene matches: 8. CDR3 loop: CASSKRESYEQFF. The DNA of the CDR3 is TGTGCCAGCTCCAAGCGGGAGTCGTATGAGCAGTTCTTC. Together with reference TRBV7-6 and TRBJ2-1, the CDR3 gives the full variable domain: GAGVSQSPRYKVTKRGQDVALRCDPISGHVSLYWYRQALGQGPEFLTYFNYEAQQDKSGLPNDRFSAERPEGSISTLTIQRTEQRDSAMYRCASSKRESYEQFFGPGTRLTVL.

The chain is built from TRBV7-2 and TRBJ2-7; D might be TRBD1 (6 bases). CDR3 length: 14 residues. V was shortened by 2 bases and J by 3 bases, with 11 bases between the two germline ends. CDR1 is SGHTA, CDR2 FQGNSA, per germline. In DNA, the CDR3 is TGTGCCAGCAGCTTATCGGGGACAAGCTACGAGCAGTACTTC. It translates to CASSLSGTSYEQYF.